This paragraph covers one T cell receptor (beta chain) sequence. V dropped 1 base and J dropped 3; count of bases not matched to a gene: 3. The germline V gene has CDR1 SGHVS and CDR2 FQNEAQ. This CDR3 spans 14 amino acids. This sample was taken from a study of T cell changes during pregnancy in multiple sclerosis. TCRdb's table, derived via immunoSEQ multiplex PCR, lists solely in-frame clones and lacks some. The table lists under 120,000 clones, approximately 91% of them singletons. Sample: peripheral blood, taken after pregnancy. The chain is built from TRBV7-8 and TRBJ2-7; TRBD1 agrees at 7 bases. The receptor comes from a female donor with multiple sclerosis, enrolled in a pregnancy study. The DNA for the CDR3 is TGTGCCAGCAGCTTAGACCGGGACAGCTACGAGCAGTACTTC. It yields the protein CASSLDRDSYEQYF.